The 19 T cell receptor beta chains reported below all come from one sample, sequenced in a study of beta chain features in type 1 diabetes. Regarding the study as a whole: The study found moderately but significantly shorter TCRB CDR3s in all four CD4+ subsets of Type 1 diabetes patients.

No antigen has been identified for these receptors. The study reverse transcribed the entire isolated RNA, so it sequenced expressed TCRB transcripts. The assay was immunoSEQ multiplex PCR, and TCRdb's table has in-frame clones only and misses some. In the table there are about 260,000 clones, 24% of which are singletons. The sequencing sample was made of naive CD4+ T cells from blood. The receptors come from a young woman with type 1 diabetes.

This clone was counted between two and nine times. The chain recombines TRBV19 with TRBJ2-7; 8 positions match TRBD2. Germline V gene sequence: CDR1 LNHDA, CDR2 SQIVND (reference sequence). CDR3 length: 13 amino acids. Trimming cost V 5 bases and J 2 bases; bases outside gene matches: 2. The CDR3 nucleotides read TGTGCCAGTAGTTCGGGAGGGGCCTACGAGCAGTACTTC. It specifies CASSSGGAYEQYF.

The chain combines TRBV4-1 with TRBJ2-5; D gene ambiguous. TRBJ2-7 matches the DNA end more closely, so the J call is doubtful. The CDR3 is made up of 13 amino acids. Germline V gives CDR1 MGHRA, CDR2 YSYEKL. CDR3 sequence (DNA): TGCGCCAGCAGTCGTGAGCTTGCCTACGAGCAGTACTTC. It encodes CASSRELAYEQYF.

This clone was observed a few times. This chain's CDR3 is CASSVAPTKQETQYF. CDR3 nucleotides: TGTGCCAGCAGCGTAGCCCCCACTAAGCAAGAGACCCAGTACTTC. The chain has TRBV9 and TRBJ2-5; D is ambiguous. Germline assignment: CDR1 SGDLS and CDR2 YYNGEE. V was shortened by 0 bases and J by 2 bases, with 11 bases between the two germline ends. There are 15 residues in the CDR3.

The chain employs TRBV5-7 and TRBJ2-3; 12 nucleotides agree with TRBD2. TRBV5-7 is an open reading frame whose function is uncertain. V was clipped by 4 bases and J by 0 bases; unmatched bases: 6. The CDR3 consists of 17 residues. CDR3 amino acids: CASSPKGLAGSTDTQYF. The CDR3 coding sequence is TGTGCCAGCAGCCCCAAAGGACTAGCGGGAAGCACAGATACGCAGTATTTT.

This clone showed up just a few times. V and J are TRBV4-2 and TRBJ2-3; weak D call: TRBD2 (5 bases). Germline CDR1 is LGHNA and CDR2 is YNFKEQ. The ends were cut back, 1 base at V and 0 bases at J, with 14 bases in the middle. This CDR3 contains 17 residues. The CDR3 sequence is CASSQVAPLRSTDTQYF. The CDR3 coding sequence is TGTGCCAGCAGCCAAGTAGCGCCTCTCAGGAGCACAGATACGCAGTATTTT.

This clone was observed a handful of times. V is TRBV5-4 and J is TRBJ1-2, with D possibly being TRBD1 (6 bases). Germline values: CDR1 SGHNT, CDR2 YYREEE (reference sequence). V was clipped by 0 bases and J by 8 bases, with 17 bases between them. This CDR3 comprises 15 residues. CDR3 loop: CASSLAMQGLRGYTF. In nucleotides, the CDR3 is TGTGCCAGCAGCTTGGCGATGCAGGGGTTGAGGGGCTACACCTTC.

V gene TRBV7-2 combines with J gene TRBJ1-5; TRBD1 agrees at 9 bases. CDR3 length equals 21 residues. The germline CDR1 and CDR2 sequences are SGHTA and FQGNSA. The ends lost 0 bases at V and 5 bases at J; junction bases unmatched: 20. The CDR3 reads CASSLAIPIRPGTGTYQPQHF. CDR3 nucleotides: TGTGCCAGCAGCTTAGCGATCCCGATTAGACCCGGGACAGGGACCTATCAGCCCCAGCATTTT.

This clone came up a few times. The chain uses TRBV25-1 and TRBJ1-1, with 8 bases aligning to TRBD1. The CDR3 runs 15 residues. V gave up 4 bases and J gave up 1 base; unmatched junction bases: 5. The germline CDR1 and CDR2 sequences are MGHDK and SYGVNS. Here the CDR3 reads CASSGWTGTNTEAFF. The CDR3 nucleotides read TGTGCCAGCAGTGGGTGGACAGGGACGAACACTGAAGCTTTCTTT.

The rearrangement links TRBV23-1 to TRBJ2-4; a weak D match, TRBD1 (6 bases). TRBV23-1 is reported as an ORF; its role is uncertain. This CDR3 is 16 amino acids long. Trimming stripped 3 bases from V and 3 bases from J, with 15 bases between. The CDR3 DNA is TGCGCCAGCAGTCAGTACAGGGAATGGGACAAAAACATTCAGTACTTC. Encoded protein: CASSQYREWDKNIQYF.

The DNA of the CDR3 is TGTGCCAGCGGGATGGGACAGAACTCCTACGAGCAGTACTTC. This encodes CASGMGQNSYEQYF. The V call is TRBV2, the J call TRBJ2-7, with TRBD1 identical over 7 bases. J gave up 0 bases and V 8 bases, and 7 bases lay outside the gene matches. This CDR3 has 14 amino acids. CDR1 is SNHLY and CDR2 is FYNNEI in the germline V gene.

This clone has more than one count but fewer than ten. The chain employs TRBV2 and TRBJ1-5; D perhaps matches TRBD1 (6 bases). The CDR3 loop spans 14 amino acids. Germline values: CDR1 SNHLY, CDR2 FYNNEI. The ends were cut back, 5 bases at V and 4 bases at J, with 12 bases in the middle. The CDR3 bases are TGTGCCAGCAGTTGGACAGAGCAAAATCAGCCCCAGCATTTT. Translated: CASSWTEQNQPQHF.

The chain employs TRBV14 and TRBJ1-3, with a possible D match to TRBD1 (5 bases). The V end was cut by 1 base, the J end by 4 bases, with 11 bases between. The CDR3 sequence is 15 residues long. Germline CDR1 is SGHDN and CDR2 is FVKESK. The CDR3 here is CASSQAGLMGNTIYF. CDR3 sequence (DNA): TGTGCCAGCAGCCAAGCAGGGCTCATGGGAAACACCATATATTTT.

This chain joins TRBV6-1 and TRBJ2-3; 10 nucleotides agree with TRBD2. The junction had 10 bases not matched to a gene; V was cut back by 7 bases and J by 6 bases. Germline V gene data show CDR1 as MNHNS and CDR2 as SASEGT. The CDR3 sequence is 15 residues long. The DNA of the CDR3 is TGTGCCAGCAACCCTCTAGCGGGAGAAGCCGATACGCAGTATTTT. The encoded protein is CASNPLAGEADTQYF.

The chain joins TRBV27 to TRBJ2-7; 13 bases fit TRBD2. Trimming took 5 bases from V and 0 from J; bases not matched to a gene: 10. The CDR3 runs to 18 residues. Germline V gene lookup returns CDR1 MNHEY and CDR2 SMNVEV (reference sequence). CDR3 DNA sequence: TGTGCCAGCAGTATTAGACTAGCGGGAGGTCGGAGCTCCTACGAGCAGTACTTC. The encoded protein is CASSIRLAGGRSSYEQYF.

This clone was observed a few times. The CDR3 here is CASSLRQGDTEAFF. CDR3 in DNA: TGTGCCAGCAGCTTAAGACAGGGGGACACTGAAGCTTTCTTT. This chain connects TRBV7-3 to TRBJ1-1; 9 bases are a match to TRBD1. The J segment lost 3 bases and the V segment lost 1 base, leaving 0 bases of the junction unmatched. The CDR3 has 14 amino acids. CDR1 is SGHTA, CDR2 FQGTGA, per germline.

This clone came up a few times. The chain recombines TRBV5-1 with TRBJ2-6, with D possibly being TRBD1 (5 bases). Germline V gene data show CDR1 as SGHRS and CDR2 as YFSETQ. The V gene lost 7 bases and the J gene lost 4 bases, with 15 bases spanning the gap. The CDR3 loop spans 15 amino acids. The CDR3 DNA reads as TGCGCCAGCTACCAGGCAGGGTCCGGGGCCAACGTCCTGACTTTC. It yields the protein CASYQAGSGANVLTF.

V usage is TRBV10-3 and J usage is TRBJ1-2, with D maybe TRBD1 (5 bases). This CDR3 is 12 amino acids long. The V and J ends lost 10 bases and 6 bases respectively, with 15 bases between them. CDR1 ENHRY and CDR2 SYGVKD come from the germline V gene. Here the CDR3 reads CATTQGRDGYTF. CDR3 sequence (DNA): TGTGCCACTACTCAGGGTCGCGATGGCTACACCTTC.

A note on this clone: Other DNA sequences within the sample encode an identical CDR3. V usage is TRBV30 and J usage is TRBJ1-1, with D uncertain. The CDR3 totals 13 residues. V shed 0 bases and J shed 1 base, with 6 bases lying between them. Per germline, CDR1 GTSNPN and CDR2 SVGIG (reference sequence). CDR3 residues: CAWSVRGNTEAFF. The CDR3 DNA follows: TGTGCCTGGAGTGTACGAGGGAACACTGAAGCTTTCTTT.

In its sample, this clone was seen a few times. The chain couples TRBV29-1 to TRBJ1-5, with TRBD1 identical over 7 bases. The CDR3 length is 14 residues. Germline V gives CDR1 SQVTM, CDR2 ANQGSEA. V dropped 1 base and J dropped 4; count of bases not matched to a gene: 4. The CDR3 loop is CSVEVTGANQPQHF. The DNA of the CDR3 is TGCAGCGTTGAAGTAACAGGGGCTAATCAGCCCCAGCATTTT.